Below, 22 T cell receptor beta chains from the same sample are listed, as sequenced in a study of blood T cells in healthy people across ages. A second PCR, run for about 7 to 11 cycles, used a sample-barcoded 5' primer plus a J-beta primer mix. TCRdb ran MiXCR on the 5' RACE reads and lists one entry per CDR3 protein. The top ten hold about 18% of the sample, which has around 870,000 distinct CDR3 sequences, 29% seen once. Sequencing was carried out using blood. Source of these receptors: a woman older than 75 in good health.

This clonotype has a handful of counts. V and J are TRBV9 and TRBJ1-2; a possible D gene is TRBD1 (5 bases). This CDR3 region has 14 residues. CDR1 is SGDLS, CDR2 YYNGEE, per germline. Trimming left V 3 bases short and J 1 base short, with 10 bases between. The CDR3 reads CASSASRVNYGYTF. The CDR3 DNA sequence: TGTGCCAGCAGCGCCTCCAGGGTTAACTATGGCTACACCTTC.

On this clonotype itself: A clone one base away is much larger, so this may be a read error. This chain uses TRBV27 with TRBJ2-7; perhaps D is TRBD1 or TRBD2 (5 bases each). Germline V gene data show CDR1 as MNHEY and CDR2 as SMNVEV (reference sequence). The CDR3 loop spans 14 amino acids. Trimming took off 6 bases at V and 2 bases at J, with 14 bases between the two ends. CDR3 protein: CASRTGPQTYEQYF. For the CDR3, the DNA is TGTGCCAGCAGAACGGGACCGCAAACCTACGAGCAGTACTTC.

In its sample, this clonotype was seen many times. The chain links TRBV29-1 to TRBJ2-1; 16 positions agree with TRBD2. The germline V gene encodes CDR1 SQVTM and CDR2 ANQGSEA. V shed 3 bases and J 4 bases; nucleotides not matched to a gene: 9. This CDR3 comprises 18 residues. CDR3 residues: CSVDFSGTSGGAYNEQFF. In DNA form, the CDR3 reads TGCAGCGTTGATTTCTCCGGGACTAGCGGGGGGGCTTACAATGAGCAGTTCTTC.

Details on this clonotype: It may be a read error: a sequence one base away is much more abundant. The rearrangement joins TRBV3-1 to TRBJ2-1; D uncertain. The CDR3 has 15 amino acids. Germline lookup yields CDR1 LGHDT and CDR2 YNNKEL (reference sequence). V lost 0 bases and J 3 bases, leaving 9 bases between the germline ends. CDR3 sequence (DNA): TGTGCCAGCAGCCAAGATTTCGGCATCTACAATGAGCAGTTCTTC. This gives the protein CASSQDFGIYNEQFF.

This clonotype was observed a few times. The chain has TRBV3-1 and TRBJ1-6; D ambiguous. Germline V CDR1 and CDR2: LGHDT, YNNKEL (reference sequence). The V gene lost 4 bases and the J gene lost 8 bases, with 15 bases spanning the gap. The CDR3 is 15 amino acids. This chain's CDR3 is CASSPPFGVDSPLHF. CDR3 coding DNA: TGTGCCAGCAGCCCCCCGTTCGGGGTGGATTCACCCCTCCACTTT.

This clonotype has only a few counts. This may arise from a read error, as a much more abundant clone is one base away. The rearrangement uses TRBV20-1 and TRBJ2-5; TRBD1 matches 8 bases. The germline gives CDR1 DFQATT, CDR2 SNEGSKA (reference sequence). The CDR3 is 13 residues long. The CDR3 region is CSAEGTGGETQDF. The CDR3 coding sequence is TGCAGTGCTGAGGGGACAGGTGGCGAGACCCAGGACTTC.

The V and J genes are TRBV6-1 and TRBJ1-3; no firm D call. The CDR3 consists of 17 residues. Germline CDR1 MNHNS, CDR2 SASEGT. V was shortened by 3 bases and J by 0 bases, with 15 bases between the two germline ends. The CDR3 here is CASSDLHFGSSGNTIYF. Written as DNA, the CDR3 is TGTGCCAGCAGTGACCTGCACTTCGGGAGCTCTGGAAACACCATATATTTT.

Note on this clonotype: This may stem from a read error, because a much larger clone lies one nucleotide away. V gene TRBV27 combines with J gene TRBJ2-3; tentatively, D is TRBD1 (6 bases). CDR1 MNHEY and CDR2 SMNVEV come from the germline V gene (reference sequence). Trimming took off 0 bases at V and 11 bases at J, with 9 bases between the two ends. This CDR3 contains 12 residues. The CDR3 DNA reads TGTGCCAGCAGTTTATCTGGACAGAGGCAGTATTTT. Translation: CASSLSGQRQYF.

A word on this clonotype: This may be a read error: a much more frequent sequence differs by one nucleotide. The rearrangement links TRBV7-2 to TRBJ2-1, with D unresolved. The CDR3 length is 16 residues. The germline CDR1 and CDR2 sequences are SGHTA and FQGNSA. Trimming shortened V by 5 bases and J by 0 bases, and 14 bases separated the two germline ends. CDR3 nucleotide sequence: TGTGCCAGCAGCCCGTTGGGTTCCAGCTCCTACAATGAGCAGTTCTTC. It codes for CASSPLGSSSYNEQFF.

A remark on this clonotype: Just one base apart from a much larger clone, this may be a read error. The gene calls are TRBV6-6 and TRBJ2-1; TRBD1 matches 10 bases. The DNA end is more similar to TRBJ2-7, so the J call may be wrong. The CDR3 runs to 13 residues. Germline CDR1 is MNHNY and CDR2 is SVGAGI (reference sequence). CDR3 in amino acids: CASTDRGNNEQYF. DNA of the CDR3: TGTGCCAGCACGGACAGGGGGAACAATGAGCAGTACTTC.

CDR3 coding DNA: TGTGCCAGCACCGCCCGACAGGGACTGAAGGGGGAGGGTGAAGCTTTCTTT. Amino acids: CASTARQGLKGEGEAFF. The chain carries TRBV3-1 and TRBJ1-1, with TRBD1 matching over 7 bases. The V gene's germline CDR1 is LGHDT and CDR2 YNNKEL (reference sequence). This CDR3 has 17 residues. With V trimmed by 7 bases and J by 7 bases, 21 bases remained unmatched.

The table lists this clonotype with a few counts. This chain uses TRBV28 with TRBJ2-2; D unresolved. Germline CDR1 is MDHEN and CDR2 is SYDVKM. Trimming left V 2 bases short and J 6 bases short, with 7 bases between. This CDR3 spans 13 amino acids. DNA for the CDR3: TGTGCCAGCAGTTTAGTATTCCCCGGGGAGCTGTTTTTT. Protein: CASSLVFPGELFF.

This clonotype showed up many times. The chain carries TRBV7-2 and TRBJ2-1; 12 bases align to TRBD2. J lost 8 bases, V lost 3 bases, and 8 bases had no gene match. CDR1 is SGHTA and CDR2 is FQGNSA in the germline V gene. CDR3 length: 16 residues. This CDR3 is CASSFASGGVSHEQFF. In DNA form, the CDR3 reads TGTGCCAGCAGCTTTGCTAGCGGGGGGGTGAGCCATGAGCAGTTCTTC.

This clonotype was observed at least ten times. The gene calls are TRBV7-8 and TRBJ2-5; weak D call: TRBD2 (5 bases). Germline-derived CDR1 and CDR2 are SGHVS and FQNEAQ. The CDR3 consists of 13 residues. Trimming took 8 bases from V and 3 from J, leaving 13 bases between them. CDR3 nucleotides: TGTGCCAGCCGCCCCTCGGGGAAAGAGACCCAGTACTTC. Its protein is CASRPSGKETQYF.

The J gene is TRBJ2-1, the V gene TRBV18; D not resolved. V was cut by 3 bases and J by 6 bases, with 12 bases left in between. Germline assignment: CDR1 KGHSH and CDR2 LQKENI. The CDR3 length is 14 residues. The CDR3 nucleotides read TGTGCCAGCTCACCGAAGGACGGTGGCAATGAGCAGTTCTTC. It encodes CASSPKDGGNEQFF. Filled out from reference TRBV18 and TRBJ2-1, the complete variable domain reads NAGVMQNPRHLVRRRGQEARLRCSPMKGHSHVYWYRQLPEEGLKFMVYLQKENIIDESGMPKERFSAEFPKEGPSILRIQQVVRGDSAAYFCASSPKDGGNEQFFGPGTRLTVL.

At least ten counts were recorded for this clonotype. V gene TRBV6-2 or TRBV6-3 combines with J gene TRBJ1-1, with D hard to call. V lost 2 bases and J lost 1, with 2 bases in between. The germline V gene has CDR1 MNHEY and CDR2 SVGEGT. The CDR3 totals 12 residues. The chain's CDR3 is CASSYRNTEAFF. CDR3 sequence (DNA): TGTGCCAGCAGTTACAGGAACACTGAAGCTTTCTTT.

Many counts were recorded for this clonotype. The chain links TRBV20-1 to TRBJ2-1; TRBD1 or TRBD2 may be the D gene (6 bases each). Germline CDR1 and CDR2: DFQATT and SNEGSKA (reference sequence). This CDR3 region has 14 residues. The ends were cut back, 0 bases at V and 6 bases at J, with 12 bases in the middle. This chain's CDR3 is CSARDGGLTNEQFF. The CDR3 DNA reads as TGCAGTGCTAGAGATGGGGGGCTAACCAATGAGCAGTTCTTC.

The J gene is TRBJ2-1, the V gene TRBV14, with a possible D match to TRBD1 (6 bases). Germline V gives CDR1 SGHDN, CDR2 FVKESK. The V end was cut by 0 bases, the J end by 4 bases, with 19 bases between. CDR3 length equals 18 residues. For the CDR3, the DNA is TGTGCCAGCAGCCAAGATCTCCGCAGGGGCTTGATATACAATGAGCAGTTCTTC. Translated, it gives CASSQDLRRGLIYNEQFF.

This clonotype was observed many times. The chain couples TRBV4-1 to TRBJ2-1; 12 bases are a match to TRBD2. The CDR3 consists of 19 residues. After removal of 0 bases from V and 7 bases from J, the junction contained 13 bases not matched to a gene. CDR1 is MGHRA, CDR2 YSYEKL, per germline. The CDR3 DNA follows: TGCGCCAGCAGCCAAGATGTGGGGCTAGCGGGGGGGCCGAGGAATGAGCAGTTCTTC. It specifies CASSQDVGLAGGPRNEQFF.

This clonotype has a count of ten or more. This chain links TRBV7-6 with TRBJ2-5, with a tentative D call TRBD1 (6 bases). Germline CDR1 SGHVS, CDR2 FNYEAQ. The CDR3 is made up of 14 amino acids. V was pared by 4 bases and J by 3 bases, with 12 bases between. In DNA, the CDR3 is TGTGCCAGCAGCTCCGGGACATCTAAAGAGACCCAGTACTTC. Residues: CASSSGTSKETQYF.

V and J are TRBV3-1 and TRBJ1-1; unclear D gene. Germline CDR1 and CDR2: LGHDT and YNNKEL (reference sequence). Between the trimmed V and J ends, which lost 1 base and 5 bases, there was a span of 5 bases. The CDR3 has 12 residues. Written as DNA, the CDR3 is TGTGCCAGCAGCCAAGGATTAACTGAAGCTTTCTTT. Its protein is CASSQGLTEAFF. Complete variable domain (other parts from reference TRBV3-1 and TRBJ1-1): DTAVSQTPKYLVTQMGNDKSIKCEQNLGHDTMYWYKQDSKKFLKIMFSYNNKELIINETVPNRFSPKSPDKAHLNLHINSLELGDSAVYFCASSQGLTEAFFGQGTRLTVV.

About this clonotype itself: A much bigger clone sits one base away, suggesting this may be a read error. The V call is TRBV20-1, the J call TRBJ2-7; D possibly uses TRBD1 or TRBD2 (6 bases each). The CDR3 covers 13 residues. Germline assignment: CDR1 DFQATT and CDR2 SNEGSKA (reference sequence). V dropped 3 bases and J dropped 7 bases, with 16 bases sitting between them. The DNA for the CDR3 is TGCAGTGCTAGTAGGGGGGCCAAAAATGAGCAGTACTTC. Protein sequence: CSASRGAKNEQYF.